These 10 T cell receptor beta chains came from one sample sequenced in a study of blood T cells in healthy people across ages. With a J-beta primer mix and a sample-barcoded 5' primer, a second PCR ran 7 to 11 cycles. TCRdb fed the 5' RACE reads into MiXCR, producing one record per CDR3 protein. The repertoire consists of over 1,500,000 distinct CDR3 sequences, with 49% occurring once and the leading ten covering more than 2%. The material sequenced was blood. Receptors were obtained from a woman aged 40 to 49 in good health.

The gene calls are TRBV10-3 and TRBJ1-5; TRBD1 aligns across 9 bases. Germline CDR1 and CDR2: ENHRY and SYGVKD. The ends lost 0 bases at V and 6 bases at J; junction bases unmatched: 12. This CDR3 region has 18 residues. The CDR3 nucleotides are TGTGCCATCAGTGAGTCCCCAATGACAGGGGGGCCGAGTCAGCCCCAGCATTTT. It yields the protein CAISESPMTGGPSQPQHF.

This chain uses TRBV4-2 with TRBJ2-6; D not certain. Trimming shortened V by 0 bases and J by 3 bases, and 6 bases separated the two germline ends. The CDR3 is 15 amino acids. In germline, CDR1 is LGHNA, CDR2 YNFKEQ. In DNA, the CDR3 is TGTGCCAGCAGCCAAGACGAATTTGGGGCCAACGTCCTGACTTTC. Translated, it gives CASSQDEFGANVLTF.

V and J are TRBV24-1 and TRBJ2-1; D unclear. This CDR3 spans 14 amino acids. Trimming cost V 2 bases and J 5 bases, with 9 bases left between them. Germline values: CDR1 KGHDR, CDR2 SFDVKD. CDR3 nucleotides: TGTGCCACCAGTGATTGGGCGGAAAACAATGAGCAGTTCTTC. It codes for CATSDWAENNEQFF.

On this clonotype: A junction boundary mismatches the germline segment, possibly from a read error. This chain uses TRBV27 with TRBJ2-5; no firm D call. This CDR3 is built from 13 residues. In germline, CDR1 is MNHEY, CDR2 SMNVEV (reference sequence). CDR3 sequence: CASSVSLLETQYF. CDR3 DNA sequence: TGTGCCAGCAGTGTATCTTTGCTGGAGACCCAGTACTTC.

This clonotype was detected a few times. CDR3 in DNA: TGTGCCAGCAGTCGGGTAGGGGCAGGCGGTTCACCCCTCCACTTT. Translated, it gives CASSRVGAGGSPLHF. The gene calls are TRBV25-1 and TRBJ1-6; D perhaps matches TRBD1 (5 bases). In germline, CDR1 is MGHDK, CDR2 SYGVNS. Trimming stripped 5 bases from V and 9 bases from J, with 17 bases between. The CDR3 runs to 15 residues.

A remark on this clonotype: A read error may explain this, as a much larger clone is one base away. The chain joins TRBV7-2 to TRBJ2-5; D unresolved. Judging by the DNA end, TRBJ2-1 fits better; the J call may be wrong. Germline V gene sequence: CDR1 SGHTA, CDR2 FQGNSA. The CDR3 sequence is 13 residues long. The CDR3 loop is CASSLSATETQFF. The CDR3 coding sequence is TGTGCCAGCAGCTTATCGGCGACTGAGACCCAGTTCTTC.

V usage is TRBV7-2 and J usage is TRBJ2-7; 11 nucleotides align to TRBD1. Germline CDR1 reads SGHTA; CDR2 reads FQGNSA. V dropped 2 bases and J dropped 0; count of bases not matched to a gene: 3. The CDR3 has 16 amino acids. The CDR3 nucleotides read TGTGCCAGCAGCTTAAGTGGACAGGGGGCCTCCTACGAGCAGTACTTC. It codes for CASSLSGQGASYEQYF.

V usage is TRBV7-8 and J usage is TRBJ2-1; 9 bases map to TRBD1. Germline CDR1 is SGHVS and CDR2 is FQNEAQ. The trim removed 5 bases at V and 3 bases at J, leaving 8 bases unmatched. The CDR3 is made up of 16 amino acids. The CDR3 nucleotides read TGTGCCAGCAGCCTGGGGGGACAGGGACTCTACAATGAGCAGTTCTTC. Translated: CASSLGGQGLYNEQFF.

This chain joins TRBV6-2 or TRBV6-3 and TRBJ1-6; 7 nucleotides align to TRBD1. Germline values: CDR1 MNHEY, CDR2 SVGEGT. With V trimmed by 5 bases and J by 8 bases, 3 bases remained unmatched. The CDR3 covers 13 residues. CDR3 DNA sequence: TGTGCCAGCAGTACGGGACAGCATTCACCCCTCCACTTT. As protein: CASSTGQHSPLHF.

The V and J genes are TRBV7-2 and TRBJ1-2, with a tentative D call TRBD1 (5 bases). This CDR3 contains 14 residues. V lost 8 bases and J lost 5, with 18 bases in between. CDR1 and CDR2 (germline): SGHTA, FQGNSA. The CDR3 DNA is TGTGCCAGCGGGAGTCCGGGACTCGGGTATGGCTACACCTTC. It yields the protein CASGSPGLGYGYTF.